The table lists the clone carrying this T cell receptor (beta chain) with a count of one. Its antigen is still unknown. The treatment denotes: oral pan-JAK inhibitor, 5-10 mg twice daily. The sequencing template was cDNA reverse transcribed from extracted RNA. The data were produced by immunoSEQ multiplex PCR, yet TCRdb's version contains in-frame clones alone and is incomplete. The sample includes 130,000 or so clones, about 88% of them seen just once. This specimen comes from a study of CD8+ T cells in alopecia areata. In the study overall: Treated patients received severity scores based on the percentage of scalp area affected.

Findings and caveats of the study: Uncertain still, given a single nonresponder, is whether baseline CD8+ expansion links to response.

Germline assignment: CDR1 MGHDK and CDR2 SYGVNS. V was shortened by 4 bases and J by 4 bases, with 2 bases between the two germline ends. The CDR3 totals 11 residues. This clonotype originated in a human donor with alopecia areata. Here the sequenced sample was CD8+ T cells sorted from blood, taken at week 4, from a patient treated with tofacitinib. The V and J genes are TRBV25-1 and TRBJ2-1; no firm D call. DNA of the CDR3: TGTGCCAGCAGTGGGTACAATGAGCAGTTCTTC. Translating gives CASSGYNEQFF.